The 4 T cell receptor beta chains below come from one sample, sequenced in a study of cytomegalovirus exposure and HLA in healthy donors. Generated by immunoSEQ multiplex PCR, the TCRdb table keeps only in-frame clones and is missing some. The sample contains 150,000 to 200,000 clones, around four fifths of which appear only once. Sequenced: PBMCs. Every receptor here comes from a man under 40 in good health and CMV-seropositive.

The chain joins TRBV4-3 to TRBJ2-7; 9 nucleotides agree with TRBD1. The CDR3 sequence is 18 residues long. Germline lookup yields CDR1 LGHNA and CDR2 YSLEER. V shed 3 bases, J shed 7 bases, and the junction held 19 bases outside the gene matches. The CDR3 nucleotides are TGCGCCAGCAGCCAGAGACAGGGGGTAGATACTACGATGTGGGAGCAGTACTTC. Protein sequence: CASSQRQGVDTTMWEQYF.

The CDR3 region is CASSLIGQGYEQYF. Here the CDR3 DNA reads TGTGCCAGCAGTTTAATCGGACAGGGATACGAGCAGTACTTC. The chain uses TRBV27 and TRBJ2-7, with 8 bases that match TRBD1. This CDR3 is 14 amino acids long. V trimming: 2 bases; J trimming: 4 bases; junction bases outside the gene matches: 4. Germline V gene data show CDR1 as MNHEY and CDR2 as SMNVEV (reference sequence).

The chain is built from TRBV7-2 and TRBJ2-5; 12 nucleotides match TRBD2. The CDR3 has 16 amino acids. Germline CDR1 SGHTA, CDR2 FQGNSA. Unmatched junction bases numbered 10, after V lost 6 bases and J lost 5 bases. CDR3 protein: CASSSSGGAGLETQYF. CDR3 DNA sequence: TGTGCCAGCAGTTCTAGCGGGGGGGCTGGTCTTGAGACCCAGTACTTC. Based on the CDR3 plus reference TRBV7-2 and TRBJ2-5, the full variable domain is GAGVSQSPSNKVTEKGKDVELRCDPISGHTALYWYRQSLGQGLEFLIYFQGNSAPDKSGLPSDRFSAERTGGSVSTLTIQRTQQEDSAVYLCASSSSGGAGLETQYFGPGTRLLVL.

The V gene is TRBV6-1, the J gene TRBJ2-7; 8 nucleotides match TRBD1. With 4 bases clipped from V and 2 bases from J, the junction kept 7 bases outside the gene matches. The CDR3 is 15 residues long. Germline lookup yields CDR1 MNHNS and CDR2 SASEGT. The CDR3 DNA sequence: TGTGCCAGCAGTGCCAGACAGGGGTTTGCCTACGAGCAGTACTTC. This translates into CASSARQGFAYEQYF.